This TCR beta chain was documented in a study of post-analysis software for immune sequencing data. Notes on the study in general: Pronounced co-clustering by F measure was evident among identically batched samples. About 5 TRBV segments, including TRBV5-6, TRBV5-1 and TRBV20-1, were more frequent in patients than controls.

The CDR3 length is 18 residues. CDR1 is MGHDK and CDR2 is SYGVNS in the germline V gene. J was trimmed by 4 bases and V by 3 bases; bases with no gene match: 14. The sample holds one count of this clonotype. Its target is not known. Unique molecular identifiers had been added to the TCR beta cDNA libraries. MiXCR was run by TCRdb on the PCR reads, yielding one entry per CDR3 protein. The table records a few hundred thousand distinct CDR3 sequences, roughly 38% of them present only once. J is TRBJ2-1 and V is TRBV25-1; 8 nucleotides align to TRBD1. The material sequenced was blood. The source is a girl aged 2 to 9 with multiple sclerosis. Here the CDR3 reads CASSDPPLTGAGYNEQFF. The CDR3, as DNA: TGTGCCAGCAGTGATCCCCCTTTGACAGGGGCGGGATACAATGAGCAGTTCTTC.